This T cell receptor (beta chain) was found in a study of blood T cell repertoires in COVID-19. In the study overall: Samples taken during acute and convalescent COVID-19 were collected in the United States, Italy and Spain. Nucleic acid was either cDNA or gDNA, and it came from T cells, B-cell-depleted T cells, or PBMCs.

Authors' methods: Quantification of nucleated cells was approximated via reference gene primer amplification. Clones were sequenced by immunoSEQ multiplex PCR, and TCRdb holds only the in-frame ones, with some missing. V and J calls plus clone size are reproduced from that table; the DNA served to infer D and trimming. The sample includes 90,000 to 130,000 clones, roughly 91% seen only once; the top ten take around 3.2%. CDR3 size: 14 residues. The V gene's germline CDR1 is SGHKS and CDR2 YYEKEE (reference sequence). Trimming took 3 bases from V and 1 from J; bases not matched to a gene: 2. This TCR was recovered from a woman in her fifties or sixties with acute or convalescent COVID-19. The V call is TRBV5-5, the J call TRBJ1-1; 8 positions agree with TRBD1. The sequencing input was peripheral blood. The CDR3 is CASSWTGKNTEAFF. CDR3 DNA: TGTGCCAGCAGCTGGACAGGGAAGAACACTGAAGCTTTCTTT.